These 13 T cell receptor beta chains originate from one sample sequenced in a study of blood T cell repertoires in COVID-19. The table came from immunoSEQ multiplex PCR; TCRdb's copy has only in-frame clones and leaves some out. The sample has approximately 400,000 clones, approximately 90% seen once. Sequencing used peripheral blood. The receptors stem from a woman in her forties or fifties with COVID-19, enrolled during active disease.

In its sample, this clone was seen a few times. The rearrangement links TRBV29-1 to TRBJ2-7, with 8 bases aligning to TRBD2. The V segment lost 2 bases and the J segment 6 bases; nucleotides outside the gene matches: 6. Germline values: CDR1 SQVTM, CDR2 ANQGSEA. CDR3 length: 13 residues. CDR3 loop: CSVESHGRGEQYF. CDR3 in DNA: TGCAGCGTTGAATCACACGGGAGGGGCGAGCAGTACTTC.

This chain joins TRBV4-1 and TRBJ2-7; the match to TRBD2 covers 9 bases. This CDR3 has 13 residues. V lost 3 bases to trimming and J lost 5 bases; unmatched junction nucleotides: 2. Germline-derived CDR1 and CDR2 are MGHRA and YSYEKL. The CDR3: CASSQGLANEQYF. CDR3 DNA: TGCGCCAGCAGCCAGGGACTAGCCAACGAGCAGTACTTC.

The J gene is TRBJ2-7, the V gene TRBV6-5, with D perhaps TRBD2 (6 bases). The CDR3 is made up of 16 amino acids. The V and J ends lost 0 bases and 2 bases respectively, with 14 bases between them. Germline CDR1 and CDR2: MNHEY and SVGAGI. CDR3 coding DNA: TGTGCCAGCAGTTACTCGCGCGGGACTTCAACCTACGAGCAGTACTTC. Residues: CASSYSRGTSTYEQYF.

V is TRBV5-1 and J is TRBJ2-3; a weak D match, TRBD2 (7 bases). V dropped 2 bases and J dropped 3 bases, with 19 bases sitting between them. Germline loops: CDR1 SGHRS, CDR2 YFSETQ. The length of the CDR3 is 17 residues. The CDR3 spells CASSFGDTSVKTDTQYF. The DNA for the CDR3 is TGCGCCAGCAGCTTTGGGGACACTAGCGTGAAAACAGATACGCAGTATTTT.

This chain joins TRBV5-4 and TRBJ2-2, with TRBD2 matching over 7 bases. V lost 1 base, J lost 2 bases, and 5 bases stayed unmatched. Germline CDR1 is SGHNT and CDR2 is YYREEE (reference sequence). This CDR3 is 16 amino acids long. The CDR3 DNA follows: TGTGCCAGCAGCTTGAGTTGGGGGGGAAACACCGGGGAGCTGTTTTTT. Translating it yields CASSLSWGGNTGELFF.

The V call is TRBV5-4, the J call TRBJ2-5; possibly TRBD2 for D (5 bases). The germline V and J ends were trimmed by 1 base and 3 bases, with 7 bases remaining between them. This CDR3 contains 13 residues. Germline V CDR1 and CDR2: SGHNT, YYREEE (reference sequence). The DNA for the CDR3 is TGTGCCAGCAGCTTGAAGGGAGAAGAGACCCAGTACTTC. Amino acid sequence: CASSLKGEETQYF.

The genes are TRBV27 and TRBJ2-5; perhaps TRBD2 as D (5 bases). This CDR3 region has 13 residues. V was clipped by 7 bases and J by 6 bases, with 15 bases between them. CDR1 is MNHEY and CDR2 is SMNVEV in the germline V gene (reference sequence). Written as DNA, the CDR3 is TGTGCCAGCAAAATGGAGCGGCGCAAGACCCAGTACTTC. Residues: CASKMERRKTQYF.

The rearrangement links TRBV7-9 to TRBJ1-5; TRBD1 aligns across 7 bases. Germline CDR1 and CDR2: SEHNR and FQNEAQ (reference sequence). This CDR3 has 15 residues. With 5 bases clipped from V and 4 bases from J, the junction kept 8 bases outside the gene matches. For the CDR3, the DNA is TGTGCCAGCAGCAAACTAACAGGGGCAAATCAGCCCCAGCATTTT. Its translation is CASSKLTGANQPQHF.

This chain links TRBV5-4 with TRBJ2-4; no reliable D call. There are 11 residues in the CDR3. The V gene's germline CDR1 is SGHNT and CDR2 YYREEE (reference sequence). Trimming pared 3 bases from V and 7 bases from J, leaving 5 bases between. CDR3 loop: CASSYMNIQYF. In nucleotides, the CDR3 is TGTGCCAGCAGCTACATGAACATTCAGTACTTC.

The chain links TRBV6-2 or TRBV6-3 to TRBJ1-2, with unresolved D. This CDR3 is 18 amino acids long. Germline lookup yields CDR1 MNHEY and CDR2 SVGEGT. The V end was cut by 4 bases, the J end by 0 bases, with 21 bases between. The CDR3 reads CASSFQTAPRVPNYGYTF. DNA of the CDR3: TGTGCCAGCAGTTTCCAAACCGCACCCCGGGTCCCTAACTATGGCTACACCTTC.

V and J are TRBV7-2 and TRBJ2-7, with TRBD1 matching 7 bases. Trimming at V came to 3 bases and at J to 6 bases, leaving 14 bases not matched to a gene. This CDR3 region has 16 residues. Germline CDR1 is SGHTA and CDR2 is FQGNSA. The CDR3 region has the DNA TGTGCCAGCAGCTTCGCGGATGGGGCTAGGGGGCGCGAGCAGTACTTC. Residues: CASSFADGARGREQYF.

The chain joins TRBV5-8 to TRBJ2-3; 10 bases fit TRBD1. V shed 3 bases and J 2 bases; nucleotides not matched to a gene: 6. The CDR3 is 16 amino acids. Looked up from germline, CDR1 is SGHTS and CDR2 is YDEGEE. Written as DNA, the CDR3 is TGTGCCAGCAGCTACGGACAGGGGGGCAACACAGATACGCAGTATTTT. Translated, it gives CASSYGQGGNTDTQYF.

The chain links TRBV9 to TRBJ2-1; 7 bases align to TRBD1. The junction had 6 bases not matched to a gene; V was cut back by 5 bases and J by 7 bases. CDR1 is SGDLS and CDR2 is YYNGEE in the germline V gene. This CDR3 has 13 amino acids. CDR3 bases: TGTGCCAGCAGAGGGGGCGCGCGGAATGAGCAGTTCTTC. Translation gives CASRGGARNEQFF.